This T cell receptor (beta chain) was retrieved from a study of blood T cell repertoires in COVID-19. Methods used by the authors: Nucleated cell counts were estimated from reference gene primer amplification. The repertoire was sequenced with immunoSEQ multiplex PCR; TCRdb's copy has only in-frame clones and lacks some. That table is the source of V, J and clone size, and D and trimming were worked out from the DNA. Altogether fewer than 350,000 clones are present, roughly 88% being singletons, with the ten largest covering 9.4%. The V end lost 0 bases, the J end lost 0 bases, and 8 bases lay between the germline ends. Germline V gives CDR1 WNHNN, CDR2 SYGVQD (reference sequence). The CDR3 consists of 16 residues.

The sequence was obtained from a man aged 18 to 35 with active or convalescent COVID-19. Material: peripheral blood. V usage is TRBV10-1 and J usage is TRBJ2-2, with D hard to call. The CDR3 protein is CASSESSTANTGELFF. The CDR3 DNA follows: TGCGCCAGCAGTGAGTCAAGTACAGCGAACACCGGGGAGCTGTTTTTT.